The entry below gives a single TCR beta chain sequence along with its context. The antigen is not known. The read ends 3 residues before the CDR3 terminus; that terminus is restored from the germline J gene. CDR3 length: 13 amino acids. J lost 4 bases, V lost 3 bases, and 3 bases had no gene match. Germline CDR1 DFQATT, CDR2 SNEGSKA (reference sequence). Each participant carried one incident cervical HPV16 infection only. This specimen belongs to a study of T cells in women clearing cervical HPV infection. Study results and caveats: Associations may precede or follow infection; HPV-specific or memory T cells were not isolated. Cases carried less TRBV6-7 than controls: approximately 0.1% versus 0.16%.

Libraries were prepared by immunoSEQ multiplex PCR; TCRdb keeps only in-frame clonotypes and omits some of them. The sample table includes around 48,000 clones. The rearrangement uses TRBV20-1 and TRBJ2-7; 10 nucleotides match TRBD2. What was sequenced was blood buffy coat. This TCR derives from a woman aged 18 to 75 with a cervical HPV16 infection that either progressed to CIN3+ or cleared (not recorded which). The DNA read from the CDR3 is TGCAGTGCTAGGCCTAGCGGGAGTTACGAG. It yields the protein CSARPSGSYE. The whole CDR3 region reads CSARPSGSYEQYF.